This TCR beta chain is drawn from a study of vaccination and CD4 T cells after COVID-19. Turning to the study itself: Timing of post-vaccine sample collection was a median about 70 days after dose two, with a range of 14 to 241. Cells were stimulated with overlapping spike peptides from SARS-CoV-2, HCoV-NL63, HCoV-OC43 and HCoV-229E. Study outcomes and limitations: Convalescent patients studied were relatively few, and early post-infection timepoints were absent.

This CDR3 contains 18 residues. Trimming stripped 2 bases from V and 2 bases from J, with 18 bases between. The germline V gene has CDR1 MNHEY and CDR2 SMNVEV (reference sequence). This clonotype was observed a handful of times. What it binds is not known. The Oncomine TCR Beta short-read assay was applied to DNA of cultured CD4+ T cells. TCRdb re-analysed the PCR reads in MiXCR, keeping a single row per CDR3 protein. The sample contains about 19,000 distinct CDR3 sequences, approximately 33% of which appear only once. As for treatment: approximately 11-day PBMC culture with coronavirus spike peptide pools or control peptides (ViraFEST assay). Antigen-specific T cells were expanded with peptide pools by ViraFEST, and TCRs were then sequenced.

Sequencing input: cultured CD4+ T cells from blood. The chain links TRBV27 to TRBJ1-4; D not resolved. The TCR sequence derives from a human donor with COVID-19. The CDR3 DNA is TGTGCCAGCAGTTTAGACGGCATAGGGAGGGTGACTAATGAAAAACTGTTTTTT. Protein product: CASSLDGIGRVTNEKLFF.